This entry concerns a single T cell receptor (beta chain). Its target antigen remains unknown. No quality values exist for individual bases; no much larger clone is one base distant. The junction shows trimming of 7 bases on V and 3 bases on J, and the gene matches do not reach 9 bases of it. From cysteine to phenylalanine, the CDR3 is 15 amino acids long. Solely the CDR3 DNA is kept, with 45 bases framed from the first base. CDR1 and CDR2 are drawn from the germline V gene: SNHLY, FYNNEI. Library prep was done by 5' RACE. The sequencer listed for this sample is Illumina HiSeq 2500. The second PCR ran for roughly 7 to 11 cycles and used a J-beta primer mix along with a sample-barcoded 5' primer. A template-switch 5' adaptor carrying 12 random nucleotides introduced a unique molecular identifier onto each TCR beta cDNA molecule. Each sample yielded at least 3 million CDR3-containing paired-end reads. First-strand cDNA synthesis was performed from all RNA using the Mint cDNA synthesis kit, with priming by a TRBC-specific oligonucleotide. After uracil-DNA glycosylase treatment, a first 18-cycle PCR used universal primers M1SS and BC2_uni_R on all cDNA. The authors processed their data as follows. For normalization, 1 million high-quality reads, each with a distinct molecular identifier, were randomly selected from each sample. Reads with shared molecular identifiers were discarded instead of being binned into consensus sequences. MiTCR, with a Q25 quality threshold and the strictest error-elimination algorithm, was used for CDR3 identification, clonotype clustering and error correction. A nonparametric unseen species model using Euler transformation provided a lower-bound estimate of total TCR beta diversity. In TCRdb, the public reads were trimmed at Q25 with fastp and aligned with MiXCR, with productive beta chains retained. Entries that share a CDR3 protein sequence are merged under the most common genes and DNA. The V and J calls shown here were made by TCRdb, not taken from the authors' results. The sample yields about 1.5 million distinct CDR3 sequences; around 42% were counted once. The leading ten clones occupy 7.9% of the sample.

The source of the sample is a study of blood T cells in healthy people across ages (dated by TCRdb to the mid-2010s). Broadly, across the study: In model experiments, template switching captured about one uniquely barcoded TCR beta cDNA molecule for every two T cells. Using deep sequencing normalized with unique cDNA molecular identifiers, the study measured how TCR beta repertoire diversity changes with age. The donors were split into four age groups: young (average 16 years), middle-aged (roughly 42), aged (62) and long-lived (under 90). To avoid experimental bias, donors of different ages were spread randomly across the sequencing lanes. Using the same blood draw, the study looked at two additional independent replicas of 1 million unique cDNA reads for two donors, one aged 18 to 30 and the other aged 80 or older.

The donors were 40 or so Caucasian individuals from Russia, aged roughly 6 to 95 years, who were systemically healthy. About 10 milliliters of peripheral blood were collected from each donor into EDTA-treated Vacutainer tubes. Ficoll-Paque density-gradient centrifugation was used to isolate PBMCs, with at least 6 million obtained per sample. Trizol reagent was used to extract total RNA from PBMCs, with at least 5 micrograms per sample. Naive CD45RAhigh/CD27high T cell percentages were measured by flow cytometry on a PBMC aliquot from every donor. Points the paper makes about the study in general: The percentage of naive T cells measured by flow cytometry correlated strongly with observed TCR beta diversity. As age increased, observed TCR beta diversity per million T cells dropped in a roughly linear way, and a significant reduction was already evident by age about 40. Because the CMV infection status of the donors was unknown, age-related changes in expanded clonotypes may potentially have been confounded. The long-lived group showed more naive CD4+ T cells, fewer expanded clones and increased TCR diversity than the aged group, suggesting age selection. Total diversity estimates from one million sequenced T cells were considered lower bounds and underestimates. Since profiling was done on bulk unsorted PBMCs, naive and antigen-experienced compartments could not be conclusively compared.

The sample comprised blood. The TCR originated in a woman aged 18-30 years in good health. The rearranged chain carries TRBV2 and TRBJ1-5, and 7 bases in between align with TRBD1. CDR3 region: CASTTRQGDNQPQHF. The nucleotides read TGTGCCAGCACCACGAGGCAGGGGGACAATCAGCCCCAGCATTTT.